Listed below are T cell receptor beta chains from one sample, sequenced in a study of blood T cell repertoires in COVID-19. Assay: immunoSEQ multiplex PCR; the TCRdb copy retains only in-frame clones and omits some. Found here are hundreds of thousands of clones, around 86% of them singletons; the top ten hold over 1.3%. The sequencing input was peripheral blood. All receptors derive from a woman younger than 45 with active or convalescent COVID-19. CDR3s include the opening cysteine and the closing phenylalanine or tryptophan. A D gene is named only where the DNA matches it firmly. Size is omitted from some rows. Given values are once, few, many or a class for expanded clones.

v_gene: TRBV6-1
abundance: NA
j_gene: TRBJ1-1
d_gene: NA
CDR3nt: TGTGCCAGCAGTGAACGGACAGCCTTGAACACTGAAGCTTTCTTT
CDR3aa: CASSERTALNTEAFF

v_gene: TRBV5-4
abundance: NA
j_gene: TRBJ1-4
d_gene: TRBD1
CDR3nt: TGTGCCAGCAGCCCGGACAGGCGTAATGAAAAACTGTTTTTT
CDR3aa: CASSPDRRNEKLFF

v_gene: TRBV28
abundance: few
j_gene: TRBJ1-2
d_gene: NA
CDR3nt: TGTGCCAGCAGTTTCTGGGGGGACTATGGCTACACCTTC
CDR3aa: CASSFWGDYGYTF

v_gene: TRBV15
abundance: NA
j_gene: TRBJ2-1
d_gene: TRBD1
CDR3nt: TGTGCCACCAGCAGAGAGGGACAGGGAGGGGCCCAGGGAGGGTTCTTC
CDR3aa: CATSREGQGGAQGGFF

v_gene: TRBV5-1
abundance: NA
j_gene: TRBJ1-2
d_gene: TRBD1
CDR3nt: TGCGCCAGCAGCCACGACAGGGGGCAGGCGCATGGCTACACCTTC
CDR3aa: CASSHDRGQAHGYTF

v_gene: TRBV20-1
abundance: NA
j_gene: TRBJ1-2
d_gene: NA
CDR3nt: TGCAGTGCCCCCTACGACGGGGGCTACACCTTC
CDR3aa: CSAPYDGGYTF

v_gene: TRBV7-9
abundance: NA
j_gene: TRBJ1-4
d_gene: NA
CDR3nt: TGTGCCAGCAGCTTAGTGCCTGACAGAACTAATGAAAAACTGTTTTTT
CDR3aa: CASSLVPDRTNEKLFF

v_gene: TRBV19
abundance: NA
j_gene: TRBJ2-7
d_gene: TRBD1
CDR3nt: TGTGCCAGTAGCCCGTTATTGGGGACAGGGGAATACGAGCAGTACTTC
CDR3aa: CASSPLLGTGEYEQYF

v_gene: TRBV27
abundance: once
j_gene: TRBJ2-5
d_gene: TRBD2
CDR3nt: TGTGCCAGCAGTGCCGTCGAGACTAGCGGTGAGACCCAGTACTTC
CDR3aa: CASSAVETSGETQYF

v_gene: TRBV9
abundance: NA
j_gene: TRBJ2-5
d_gene: NA
CDR3nt: TGTGCCAGCAGCCCAAGAGGAGGGAAAGAGACCCAGTACTTC
CDR3aa: CASSPRGGKETQYF

v_gene: TRBV12-3/TRBV12-4
abundance: few
j_gene: TRBJ1-1
d_gene: NA
CDR3nt: TGTGCCAGCAGTTTCTCCGTGAACACTGAAGCTTTCTTT
CDR3aa: CASSFSVNTEAFF

v_gene: TRBV5-5
abundance: NA
j_gene: TRBJ2-3
d_gene: TRBD1
CDR3nt: TGTGCCAGCAGCTTCCGACAGGGGATCGGGGATACGCAGTATTTT
CDR3aa: CASSFRQGIGDTQYF

v_gene: TRBV5-1
abundance: NA
j_gene: TRBJ1-1
d_gene: NA
CDR3nt: TGCGCCAGCACAACGACAGCGGGGAACACTGAAGCTTTCTTT
CDR3aa: CASTTTAGNTEAFF

v_gene: TRBV9
abundance: NA
j_gene: TRBJ1-1
d_gene: NA
CDR3nt: TGTGCCAGCAGCGGAAATCAGGGGATGGAGACTGAAGCTTTCTTT
CDR3aa: CASSGNQGMETEAFF

v_gene: TRBV6-4
abundance: few
j_gene: TRBJ2-3
d_gene: TRBD2
CDR3nt: TGTGCCAGCAGTCCTTACACTAGCGGGGGGGCAGATACGCAGTATTTT
CDR3aa: CASSPYTSGGADTQYF

v_gene: TRBV29-1
abundance: NA
j_gene: TRBJ2-5
d_gene: NA
CDR3nt: TGCAGCGTTAGGAAAGACAGCGGGGAGACCCAGTACTTC
CDR3aa: CSVRKDSGETQYF

v_gene: TRBV19
abundance: NA
j_gene: TRBJ2-3
d_gene: NA
CDR3nt: TGTGCCAGTACCAGGGATATTACAGATACGCAGTATTTT
CDR3aa: CASTRDITDTQYF

v_gene: TRBV7-2
abundance: NA
j_gene: TRBJ2-7
d_gene: NA
CDR3nt: TGTGCCAGCAGCTTAGAGATGGACTCCTCCTACGAGCAGTACTTC
CDR3aa: CASSLEMDSSYEQYF

v_gene: TRBV2
abundance: few
j_gene: TRBJ1-1
d_gene: NA
CDR3nt: TGTGCCAGCAAAAGGGAGTCATCTAATAAACCGGGGACTGAAGCTTTCTTT
CDR3aa: CASKRESSNKPGTEAFF

v_gene: TRBV2
abundance: once
j_gene: TRBJ1-6
d_gene: TRBD1
CDR3nt: TGTGCCAGCAGTGACGGACAGGGCCTTAATTCACCCCTCCACTTT
CDR3aa: CASSDGQGLNSPLHF

v_gene: TRBV7-2
abundance: few
j_gene: TRBJ1-1
d_gene: NA
CDR3nt: TGTGCCAGCAGCTTCTTCCTGAGCACTGAAGCTTTCTTT
CDR3aa: CASSFFLSTEAFF

v_gene: TRBV10-2
abundance: NA
j_gene: TRBJ1-3
d_gene: NA
CDR3nt: TGCGCCAGCTCCACTTCGGGGGGAAACACCATATATTTT
CDR3aa: CASSTSGGNTIYF

v_gene: TRBV20-1
abundance: NA
j_gene: TRBJ1-2
d_gene: NA
CDR3nt: TGCAGTGCTCCCCGGGAGGATGGCTACACCTTC
CDR3aa: CSAPREDGYTF

v_gene: TRBV30
abundance: once
j_gene: TRBJ2-5
d_gene: TRBD2
CDR3nt: TGTGCCTGGAGTGTAGTAGCGGGAGTTGGAGAGACCCAGTACTTC
CDR3aa: CAWSVVAGVGETQYF

v_gene: TRBV9
abundance: NA
j_gene: TRBJ2-3
d_gene: TRBD2
CDR3nt: TGTGCCAGCAGCGTAGGGACTAGCGGGCTGATTAGCACAGATACGCAGTATTTT
CDR3aa: CASSVGTSGLISTDTQYF

v_gene: TRBV18
abundance: NA
j_gene: TRBJ2-7
d_gene: TRBD1
CDR3nt: TGTGCCAGCTCACTCGGCACCCCGGGACAGAGCTCCTACGAGCAGTACTTC
CDR3aa: CASSLGTPGQSSYEQYF

v_gene: TRBV11-2
abundance: NA
j_gene: TRBJ2-5
d_gene: TRBD2
CDR3nt: TGTGCCAGCAGCTTATCCCCAGCGGGGGCGACTAGAGAGACCCAGTACTTC
CDR3aa: CASSLSPAGATRETQYF

v_gene: TRBV5-1
abundance: once
j_gene: TRBJ2-7
d_gene: TRBD1
CDR3nt: TGCGCCAGCAGCTTGGCCCCCACAGGGGCCGACGAGCAGTACTTC
CDR3aa: CASSLAPTGADEQYF

v_gene: TRBV23-1
abundance: few
j_gene: TRBJ2-7
d_gene: NA
CDR3nt: TGCGCCAGCACCCAATCAGGGGGGGCTCAGCACGAGCAGTACTTC
CDR3aa: CASTQSGGAQHEQYF

v_gene: TRBV27
abundance: NA
j_gene: TRBJ2-7
d_gene: NA
CDR3nt: TGTGCCAGCAGTTTGGCAGGGTCAAGCTCCTACGAGCAGTACTTC
CDR3aa: CASSLAGSSSYEQYF

v_gene: TRBV30
abundance: few
j_gene: TRBJ2-7
d_gene: TRBD2
CDR3nt: TGTGCCTATCAGCATTACGGGGGACTAGCGGGAGCGGGTGAGCAGTACTTC
CDR3aa: CAYQHYGGLAGAGEQYF

v_gene: TRBV4-2
abundance: many
j_gene: TRBJ2-7
d_gene: TRBD2
CDR3nt: TGTGCCAGCAGCCAAGATGCTAACGGGGGGGCAAGCGAGCAGTACTTC
CDR3aa: CASSQDANGGASEQYF

v_gene: TRBV19
abundance: NA
j_gene: TRBJ2-1
d_gene: NA
CDR3nt: TGTGCCAGTAGTTCAAGACAGGATTCCTACAATGAGCAGTTCTTC
CDR3aa: CASSSRQDSYNEQFF

v_gene: TRBV7-9
abundance: NA
j_gene: TRBJ1-4
d_gene: TRBD1
CDR3nt: TGTGCCAGCAGCCCGGGACAGAGTAATGAAAAACTGTTTTTT
CDR3aa: CASSPGQSNEKLFF

v_gene: TRBV5-4
abundance: NA
j_gene: TRBJ1-6
d_gene: NA
CDR3nt: TGTGCCAGCGGGGGGGCTCCGAATTCACCCCTCCACTTT
CDR3aa: CASGGAPNSPLHF

v_gene: TRBV7-9
abundance: NA
j_gene: TRBJ1-2
d_gene: TRBD1
CDR3nt: TGTGCCAGCAGCTTGGGACAGGATCTTTATGGCTACACCTTC
CDR3aa: CASSLGQDLYGYTF

v_gene: TRBV5-4
abundance: few
j_gene: TRBJ1-1
d_gene: NA
CDR3nt: TGTGCCAGCAGCATCGTCCGGGTCGAGGTCATGAACACTGAAGCTTTCTTT
CDR3aa: CASSIVRVEVMNTEAFF

v_gene: TRBV2
abundance: NA
j_gene: TRBJ2-7
d_gene: TRBD1
CDR3nt: TGTGCCAGCAGTGAAAGCGGACAGGGGGCTTTTGAGCAGTACTTC
CDR3aa: CASSESGQGAFEQYF

v_gene: TRBV5-4
abundance: NA
j_gene: TRBJ2-7
d_gene: NA
CDR3nt: TGTGCCAGCAGCTTGGGGTTTAGCGGAGCGGACTACGAGCAGTACTTC
CDR3aa: CASSLGFSGADYEQYF

v_gene: TRBV28
abundance: NA
j_gene: TRBJ1-6
d_gene: NA
CDR3nt: TGTGCCAGCAGTTTAGGAGGCCAGAGCTCCTATAATTCACCCCTCCACTTT
CDR3aa: CASSLGGQSSYNSPLHF

v_gene: TRBV27
abundance: NA
j_gene: TRBJ1-6
d_gene: TRBD1
CDR3nt: TGTGCCAGCAGTTTAGGGACAGGGGTTAACTCACCCCTCCACTTT
CDR3aa: CASSLGTGVNSPLHF

v_gene: TRBV11-2
abundance: NA
j_gene: TRBJ1-6
d_gene: NA
CDR3nt: TGTGCCAGCAGCCCTCAGGGAAGCTCCTATAATTCACCCCTCCACTTT
CDR3aa: CASSPQGSSYNSPLHF

v_gene: TRBV3-1/TRBV3-2
abundance: NA
j_gene: TRBJ1-4
d_gene: TRBD1
CDR3nt: TGTGCCAGCAGCCTACGGGGACAGGGAAACTCGAAACTGTTTTTT
CDR3aa: CASSLRGQGNSKLFF

v_gene: TRBV27
abundance: NA
j_gene: TRBJ1-1
d_gene: TRBD1
CDR3nt: TGTGCCAGCAGTGGACAGGGGGCTAGTTGGGTCACTGAAGCTTTCTTT
CDR3aa: CASSGQGASWVTEAFF

v_gene: TRBV6-6
abundance: few
j_gene: TRBJ1-2
d_gene: TRBD1
CDR3nt: TGTGCCAGCAGTCGGGACAGGGGTTCCGGAGGGAACTATGGCTACACCTTC
CDR3aa: CASSRDRGSGGNYGYTF

v_gene: TRBV9
abundance: NA
j_gene: TRBJ2-7
d_gene: TRBD2
CDR3nt: TGTGCCAGCAGCGCGGGACTAGCGGGGGACTACGAGCAGTACTTC
CDR3aa: CASSAGLAGDYEQYF

v_gene: TRBV10-3
abundance: NA
j_gene: TRBJ1-1
d_gene: NA
CDR3nt: TGTGCCATCAGGACGGTGAGGGCAGGGGCCATGAACACTGAAGCTTTCTTT
CDR3aa: CAIRTVRAGAMNTEAFF

v_gene: TRBV4-1
abundance: few
j_gene: TRBJ1-2
d_gene: NA
CDR3nt: TGCGCCAGCAGCCAAGGCCAGGGTAATAACTATGGCTACACCTTC
CDR3aa: CASSQGQGNNYGYTF

v_gene: TRBV27
abundance: NA
j_gene: TRBJ1-1
d_gene: NA
CDR3nt: TGTGCCAGCAGCCACCCGACAGGGAACACTGAAGCTTTCTTT
CDR3aa: CASSHPTGNTEAFF

v_gene: TRBV6-6
abundance: NA
j_gene: TRBJ2-1
d_gene: TRBD2
CDR3nt: TGTGCCAGCAGTCGCGGGGGGGGACAGATAGACTACAATGAGCAGTTCTTC
CDR3aa: CASSRGGGQIDYNEQFF